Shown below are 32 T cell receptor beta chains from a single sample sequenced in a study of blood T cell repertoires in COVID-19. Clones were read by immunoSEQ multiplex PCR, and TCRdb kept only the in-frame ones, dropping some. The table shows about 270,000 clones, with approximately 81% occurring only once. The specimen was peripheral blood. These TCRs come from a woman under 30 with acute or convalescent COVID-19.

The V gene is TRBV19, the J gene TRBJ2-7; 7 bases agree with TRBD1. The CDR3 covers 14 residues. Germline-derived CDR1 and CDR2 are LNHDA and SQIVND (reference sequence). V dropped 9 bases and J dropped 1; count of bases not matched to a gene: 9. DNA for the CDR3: TGTGCCAGCAGCATAAGACAGGGATCCTACGAGCAGTACTTC. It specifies CASSIRQGSYEQYF.

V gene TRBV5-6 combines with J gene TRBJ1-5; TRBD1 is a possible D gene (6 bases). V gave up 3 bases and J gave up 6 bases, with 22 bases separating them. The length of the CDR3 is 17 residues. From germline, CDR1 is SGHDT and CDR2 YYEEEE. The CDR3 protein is CASSSQQGGRRSQPQHF. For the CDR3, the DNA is TGTGCCAGCAGCTCGCAACAGGGTGGTCGGCGGAGTCAGCCCCAGCATTTT. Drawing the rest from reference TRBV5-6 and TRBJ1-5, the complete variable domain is DAGVTQSPTHLIKTRGQQVTLRCSPKSGHDTVSWYQQALGQGPQFIFQYYEEEERQRGNFPDRFSGHQFPNYSSELNVNALLLGDSALYLCASSSQQGGRRSQPQHFGDGTRLSIL.

The CDR3 DNA is TGTGCCAGCAGCCAGGACAGGAGCGGTTCACCCCTCCACTTT. This gives the protein CASSQDRSGSPLHF. The V gene is TRBV27, the J gene TRBJ1-6; 7 positions match TRBD1. The CDR3 loop spans 14 amino acids. Looked up from germline, CDR1 is MNHEY and CDR2 is SMNVEV (reference sequence). The V gene end was trimmed by 6 bases and the J gene end by 9 bases; junction bases not matched to a gene: 8.

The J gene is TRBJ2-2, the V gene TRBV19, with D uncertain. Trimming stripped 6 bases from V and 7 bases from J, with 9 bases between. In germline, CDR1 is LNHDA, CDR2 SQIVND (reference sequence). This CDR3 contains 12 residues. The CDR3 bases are TGTGCCAGTAGGACTCCTCACGGGGAGCTGTTTTTT. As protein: CASRTPHGELFF.

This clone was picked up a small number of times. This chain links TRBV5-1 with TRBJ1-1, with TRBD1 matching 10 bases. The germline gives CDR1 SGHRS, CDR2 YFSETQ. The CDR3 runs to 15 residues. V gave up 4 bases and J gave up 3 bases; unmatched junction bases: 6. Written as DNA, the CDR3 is TGCGCCAGCAGCCCCTGGACAGGGGGGGACACTGAAGCTTTCTTT. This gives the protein CASSPWTGGDTEAFF.

The CDR3 nucleotides are TGTGCCAGCAGTTTAACTCACGGGACTAGCGGGTTATACAATGAGCAGTTCTTC. It encodes CASSLTHGTSGLYNEQFF. J is TRBJ2-1 and V is TRBV27; 12 bases fit TRBD2. CDR1 is MNHEY, CDR2 SMNVEV, per germline (reference sequence). V trimming: 2 bases; J trimming: 4 bases; junction bases outside the gene matches: 9. The CDR3 is 18 residues long.

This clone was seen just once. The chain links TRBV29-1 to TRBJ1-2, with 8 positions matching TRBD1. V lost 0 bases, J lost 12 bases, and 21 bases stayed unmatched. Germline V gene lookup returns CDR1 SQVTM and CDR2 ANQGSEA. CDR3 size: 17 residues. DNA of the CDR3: TGCAGCGTTGAAGATCCGGGACAGGCCCTACGCAGACAAGTACACACCTTC. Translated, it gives CSVEDPGQALRRQVHTF.

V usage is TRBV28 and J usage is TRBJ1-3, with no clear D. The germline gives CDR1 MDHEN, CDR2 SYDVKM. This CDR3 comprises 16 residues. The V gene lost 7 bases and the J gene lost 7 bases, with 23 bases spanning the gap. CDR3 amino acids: CASTEGGQALRNTIYF. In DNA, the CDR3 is TGTGCCAGCACCGAAGGTGGGCAGGCCCTTAGGAACACCATATATTTT.

CDR3 sequence (DNA): TGTGCCAGCAGTCCTAGCGGGACGTACCAAGAGACCCAGTACTTC. Residues: CASSPSGTYQETQYF. The chain joins TRBV6-5 to TRBJ2-5, with 9 bases aligning to TRBD2. V lost 5 bases to trimming and J lost 0 bases; unmatched junction nucleotides: 4. The germline gives CDR1 MNHEY, CDR2 SVGAGI. The CDR3 has 15 residues.

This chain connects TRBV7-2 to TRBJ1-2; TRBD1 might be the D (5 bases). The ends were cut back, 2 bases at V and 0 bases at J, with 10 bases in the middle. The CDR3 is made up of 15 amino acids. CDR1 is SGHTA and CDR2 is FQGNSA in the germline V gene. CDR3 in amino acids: CASSLFRQPNYGYTF. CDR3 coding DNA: TGTGCCAGCAGCTTATTCCGACAGCCTAACTATGGCTACACCTTC.

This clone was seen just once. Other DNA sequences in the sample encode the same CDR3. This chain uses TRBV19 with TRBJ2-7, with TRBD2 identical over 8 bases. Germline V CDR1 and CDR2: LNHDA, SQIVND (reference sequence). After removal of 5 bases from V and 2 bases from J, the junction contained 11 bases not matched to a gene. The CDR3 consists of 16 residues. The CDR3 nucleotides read TGTGCCAGTAGTCCCAGAAGGCTAGCGGGCACCTACGAGCAGTACTTC. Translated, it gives CASSPRRLAGTYEQYF.

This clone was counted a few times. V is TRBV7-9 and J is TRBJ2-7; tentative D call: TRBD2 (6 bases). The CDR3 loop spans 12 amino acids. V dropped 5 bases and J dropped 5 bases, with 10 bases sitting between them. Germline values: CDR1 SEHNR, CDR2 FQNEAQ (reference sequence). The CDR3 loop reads CASSISGNEQYF. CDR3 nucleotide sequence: TGTGCCAGCAGCATTAGCGGTAACGAGCAGTACTTC.

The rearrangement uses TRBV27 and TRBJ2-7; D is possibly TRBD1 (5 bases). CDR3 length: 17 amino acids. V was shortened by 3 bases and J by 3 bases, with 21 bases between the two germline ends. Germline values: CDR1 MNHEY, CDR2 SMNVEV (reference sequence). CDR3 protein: CASSFGNRSPWGYEQYF. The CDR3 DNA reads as TGTGCCAGCAGTTTTGGGAACAGGAGTCCTTGGGGCTACGAGCAGTACTTC.

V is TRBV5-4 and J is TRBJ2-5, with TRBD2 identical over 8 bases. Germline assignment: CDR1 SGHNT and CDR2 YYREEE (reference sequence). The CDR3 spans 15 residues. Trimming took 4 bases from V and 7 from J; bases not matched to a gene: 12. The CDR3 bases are TGTGCCAGCAGCGGGGATCCCGGGAGGGAAGGGACCCAGTACTTC. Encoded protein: CASSGDPGREGTQYF.

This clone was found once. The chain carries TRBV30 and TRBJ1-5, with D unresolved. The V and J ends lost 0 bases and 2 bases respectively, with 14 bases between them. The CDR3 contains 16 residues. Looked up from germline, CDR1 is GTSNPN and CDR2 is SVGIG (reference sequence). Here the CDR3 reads CAWSVPGGWRNQPQHF. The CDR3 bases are TGTGCCTGGAGTGTACCCGGCGGGTGGCGCAATCAGCCCCAGCATTTT.

DNA of the CDR3: TGTGCCAGCAGTGCCCGGGACTACGGCACAGATACGCAGTATTTT. Encoded protein: CASSARDYGTDTQYF. The chain employs TRBV14 and TRBJ2-3, with 7 nucleotides matching TRBD2. V lost 6 bases, J lost 1 base, and 7 bases stayed unmatched. The CDR3 sequence is 15 residues long. CDR1 is SGHDN and CDR2 is FVKESK in the germline V gene.

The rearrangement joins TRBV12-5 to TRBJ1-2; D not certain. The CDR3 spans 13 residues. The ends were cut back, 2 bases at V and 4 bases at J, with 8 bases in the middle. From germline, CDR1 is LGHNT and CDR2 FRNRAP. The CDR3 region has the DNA TGTGCTAGTGGTTTGCCAGACATCTATGGCTACACCTTC. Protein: CASGLPDIYGYTF.

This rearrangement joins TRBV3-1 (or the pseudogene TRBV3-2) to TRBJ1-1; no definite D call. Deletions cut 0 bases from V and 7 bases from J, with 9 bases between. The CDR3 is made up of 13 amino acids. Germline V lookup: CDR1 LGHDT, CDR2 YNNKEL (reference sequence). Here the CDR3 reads CASSQEGGLEAFF. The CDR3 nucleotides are TGTGCCAGCAGCCAAGAAGGAGGACTTGAAGCTTTCTTT.

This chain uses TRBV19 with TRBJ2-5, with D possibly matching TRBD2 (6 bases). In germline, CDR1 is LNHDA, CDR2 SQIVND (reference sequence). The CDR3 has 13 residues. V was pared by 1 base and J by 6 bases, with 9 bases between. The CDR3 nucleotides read TGTGCCAGTAGTATAGGTCGGGAGAAGACCCAGTACTTC. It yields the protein CASSIGREKTQYF. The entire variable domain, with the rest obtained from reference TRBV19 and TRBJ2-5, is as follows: DGGITQSPKYLFRKEGQNVTLSCEQNLNHDAMYWYRQDPGQGLRLIYYSQIVNDFQKGDIAEGYSVSREKKESFPLTVTSAQKNPTAFYLCASSIGREKTQYFGPGTRLLVL.

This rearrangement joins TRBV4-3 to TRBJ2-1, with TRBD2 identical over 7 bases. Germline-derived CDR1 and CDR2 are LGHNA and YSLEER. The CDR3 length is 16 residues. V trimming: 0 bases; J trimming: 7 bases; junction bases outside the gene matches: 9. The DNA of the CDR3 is TGCGCCAGCAGCCAAGATGGAGGGGCTAGCGGAAATGAGCAGTTCTTC. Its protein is CASSQDGGASGNEQFF.

The CDR3 sequence: CASSVGTSGRETFYEQYF. Written as DNA, the CDR3 is TGTGCCAGCAGCGTAGGGACTAGCGGGAGAGAGACTTTCTACGAGCAGTACTTC. The gene calls are TRBV9 and TRBJ2-7; TRBD2 aligns across 13 bases. This CDR3 spans 18 amino acids. Germline V gene sequence: CDR1 SGDLS, CDR2 YYNGEE. J was trimmed by 3 bases and V by 0 bases; bases with no gene match: 9. Full variable domain (missing parts from reference TRBV9 and TRBJ2-7): DSGVTQTPKHLITATGQRVTLRCSPRSGDLSVYWYQQSLDQGLQFLIQYYNGEERAKGNILERFSAQQFPDLHSELNLSSLELGDSALYFCASSVGTSGRETFYEQYFGPGTRLTVT.

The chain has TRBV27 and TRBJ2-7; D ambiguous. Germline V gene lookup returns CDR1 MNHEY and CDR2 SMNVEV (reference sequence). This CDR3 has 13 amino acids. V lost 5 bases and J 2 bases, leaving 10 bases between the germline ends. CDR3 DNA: TGTGCCAGCAGTCAGACACATACCTACGAGCAGTACTTC. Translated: CASSQTHTYEQYF.

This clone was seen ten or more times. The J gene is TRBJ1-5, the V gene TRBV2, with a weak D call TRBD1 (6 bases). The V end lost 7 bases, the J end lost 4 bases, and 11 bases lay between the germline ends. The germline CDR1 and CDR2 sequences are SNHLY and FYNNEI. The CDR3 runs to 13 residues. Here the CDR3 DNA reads TGTGCCAGCAACCCCCAGGGGAATCAGCCCCAGCATTTT. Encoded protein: CASNPQGNQPQHF. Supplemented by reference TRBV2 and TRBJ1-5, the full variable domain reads EPEVTQTPSHQVTQMGQEVILRCVPISNHLYFYWYRQILGQKVEFLVSFYNNEISEKSEIFDDQFSVERPDGSNFTLKIRSTKLEDSAMYFCASNPQGNQPQHFGDGTRLSIL.

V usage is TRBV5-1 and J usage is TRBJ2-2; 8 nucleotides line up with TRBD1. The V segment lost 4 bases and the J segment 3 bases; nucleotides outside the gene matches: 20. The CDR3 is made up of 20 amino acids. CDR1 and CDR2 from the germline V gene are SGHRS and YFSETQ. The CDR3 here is CASSPGGDVGELLYTGELFF. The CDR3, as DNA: TGCGCCAGCAGCCCAGGGGGCGATGTGGGGGAGCTTCTGTACACCGGGGAGCTGTTTTTT. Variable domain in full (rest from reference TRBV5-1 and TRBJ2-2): KAGVTQTPRYLIKTRGQQVTLSCSPISGHRSVSWYQQTPGQGLQFLFEYFSETQRNKGNFPGRFSGRQFSNSRSEMNVSTLELGDSALYLCASSPGGDVGELLYTGELFFGEGSRLTVL.

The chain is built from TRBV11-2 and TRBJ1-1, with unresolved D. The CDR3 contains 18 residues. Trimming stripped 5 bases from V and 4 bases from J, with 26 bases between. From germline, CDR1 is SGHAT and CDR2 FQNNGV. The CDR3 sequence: CASSKPWTVRRSSTEAFF. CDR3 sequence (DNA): TGTGCCAGCAGCAAACCGTGGACTGTTCGACGAAGTAGCACTGAAGCTTTCTTT.

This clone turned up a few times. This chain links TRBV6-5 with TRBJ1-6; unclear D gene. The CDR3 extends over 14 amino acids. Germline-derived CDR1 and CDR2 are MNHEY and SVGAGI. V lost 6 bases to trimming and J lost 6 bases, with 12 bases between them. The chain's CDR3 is CASSRGGSNSPLHF. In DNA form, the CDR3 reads TGTGCCAGCAGCCGCGGAGGGTCTAATTCACCCCTCCACTTT.

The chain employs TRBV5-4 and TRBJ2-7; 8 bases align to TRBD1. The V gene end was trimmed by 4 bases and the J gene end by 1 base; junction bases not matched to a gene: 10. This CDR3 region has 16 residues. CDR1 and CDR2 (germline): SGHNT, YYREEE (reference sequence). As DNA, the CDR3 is TGTGCCAGCAGCCCCGCCGGCAGACAGGGGTCCTACGAGCAGTACTTC. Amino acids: CASSPAGRQGSYEQYF. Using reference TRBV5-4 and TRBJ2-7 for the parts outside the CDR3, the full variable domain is ETGVTQSPTHLIKTRGQQVTLRCSSQSGHNTVSWYQQALGQGPQFIFQYYREEENGRGNFPPRFSGLQFPNYSSELNVNALELDDSALYLCASSPAGRQGSYEQYFGPGTRLTVT.

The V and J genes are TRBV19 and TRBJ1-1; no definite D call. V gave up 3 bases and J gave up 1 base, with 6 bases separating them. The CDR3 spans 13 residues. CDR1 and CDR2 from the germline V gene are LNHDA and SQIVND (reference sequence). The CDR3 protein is CASSMRRNTEAFF. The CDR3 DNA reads TGTGCCAGTAGTATGCGGCGGAACACTGAAGCTTTCTTT.

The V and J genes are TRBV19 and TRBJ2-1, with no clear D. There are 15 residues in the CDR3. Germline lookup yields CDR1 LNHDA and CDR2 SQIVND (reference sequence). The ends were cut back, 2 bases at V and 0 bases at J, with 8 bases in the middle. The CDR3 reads CASSISPSSYNEQFF. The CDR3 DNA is TGTGCCAGTAGTATAAGTCCCAGCTCCTACAATGAGCAGTTCTTC.

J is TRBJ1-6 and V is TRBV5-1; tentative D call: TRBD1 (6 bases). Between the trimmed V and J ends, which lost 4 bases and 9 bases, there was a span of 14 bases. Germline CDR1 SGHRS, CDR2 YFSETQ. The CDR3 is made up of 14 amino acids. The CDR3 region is CASSTRTEGSPLHF. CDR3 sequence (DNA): TGCGCCAGCAGCACCCGGACAGAGGGTTCACCCCTCCACTTT.

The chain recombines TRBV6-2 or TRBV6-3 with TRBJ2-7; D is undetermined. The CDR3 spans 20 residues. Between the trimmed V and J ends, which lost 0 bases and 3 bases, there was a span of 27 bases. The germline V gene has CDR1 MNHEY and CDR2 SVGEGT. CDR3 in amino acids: CASSYSIAGDWRSSDYEQYF. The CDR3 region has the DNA TGTGCCAGCAGTTACTCGATAGCTGGCGACTGGCGATCCAGCGACTACGAGCAGTACTTC.

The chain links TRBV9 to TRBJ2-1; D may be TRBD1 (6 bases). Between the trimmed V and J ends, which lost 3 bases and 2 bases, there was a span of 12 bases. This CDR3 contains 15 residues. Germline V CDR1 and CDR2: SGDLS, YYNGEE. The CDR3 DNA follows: TGTGCCAGCAGCGACGGGACACTCACCTACAATGAGCAGTTCTTC. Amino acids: CASSDGTLTYNEQFF.